These T cell receptor beta chains were read from a single sample in a study of shared T cell receptors in the human thymus. TCRdb's copy holds only in-frame clones and misses some; the assay was immunoSEQ multiplex PCR. The data contain 600,000 or so clones, more than 75% of them singletons. The same data also contributed to another study, on human thymus T cells.

The sequenced sample was thymocytes. The receptors stem from a boy younger than two with a congenital heart defect. CDR3s include the opening cysteine and the closing phenylalanine or tryptophan. The order of the fields is V gene, D gene, clone size, J gene, CDR3 DNA, CDR3 protein. The D gene is left open where the match is weak. Clone size is given for some rows only: seen once, a few or many times, or a class if the clone is expanded.

TRBV19	TRBD1	-	TRBJ2-5	TGTGCCAGTAGCTGGGACAGGGAGGGAGAAGAGACCCAGTACTTC	CASSWDREGEETQYF
TRBV10-2	TRBD2	-	TRBJ2-7	TGCGCCAGCAGTAAAATAGCGGGAGGGGAGGCCGAGCAGTACTTC	CASSKIAGGEAEQYF
TRBV4-3	-	-	TRBJ2-3	TGCGCCAGCAGATTGGGACACCCGGCGTCCACAGATACGCAGTATTTT	CASRLGHPASTDTQYF
TRBV19	-	-	TRBJ1-2	TGTGCCAGTAAGACGCGGAACTATGGCTACACCTTC	CASKTRNYGYTF
TRBV6-6	-	-	TRBJ1-1	TGTGCCAGCAGTCCCGAGGTCAACACTGAAGCTTTCTTT	CASSPEVNTEAFF
TRBV7-9	TRBD1	-	TRBJ2-3	TGTGCCAGCAGCGTACAGGGGGCATCGGATACGCAGTATTTT	CASSVQGASDTQYF
TRBV7-4	TRBD2	-	TRBJ2-1	TGTGCCAGCAGCTCTCGCCGGCGGGAGCGACCCTACAATGAGCAGTTCTTC	CASSSRRRERPYNEQFF
TRBV9	TRBD1	-	TRBJ2-1	TGTGCCAGCAGCGCAGGACAGGGATGGAACAATGAGCAGTTCTTC	CASSAGQGWNNEQFF
TRBV28	TRBD1	-	TRBJ2-7	TGTGCCAGCAGTTTTGGTGTTGACAGGGCAACCTACGAGCAGTACTTC	CASSFGVDRATYEQYF
TRBV28	-	-	TRBJ1-6	TGTGCCAGCAGACGAGGACAGTTTGTTGAAAATTCACCCCTCCACTTT	CASRRGQFVENSPLHF
TRBV11-2	TRBD1	-	TRBJ2-7	TGTGCCAGCAGCCCTAGCCGGACAGGGAACGAGCAGTACTTC	CASSPSRTGNEQYF
TRBV28	TRBD1	-	TRBJ1-3	TGTGCCAGCAGACGACAGGGGGCCTACTCTGGAAACACCATATATTTT	CASRRQGAYSGNTIYF
TRBV28	-	few	TRBJ1-1	TGTGCCAGCATCCCAGCCGGTGTGAGGAAAGCTTTCTTT	CASIPAGVRKAFF
TRBV7-9	-	-	TRBJ2-2	TGTGCCAGCAGCCTGGACCCGGGGTATATCGGGGAGCTGTTTTTT	CASSLDPGYIGELFF
TRBV2	-	-	TRBJ2-2	TGTGCCAGCAGTGCCCAGGGTACAGGGGAGCTGTTTTTT	CASSAQGTGELFF
TRBV7-8	-	-	TRBJ1-1	TGTGCCAGCAGCTTCTTTTTCGCTGAAGCTTTCTTT	CASSFFFAEAFF
TRBV28	TRBD2	-	TRBJ2-1	TGTGCCAGCAGTTTAGAGTTTTGGAGCGGGAGGATGGATGAGCAGTTCTTC	CASSLEFWSGRMDEQFF
TRBV30	TRBD2	few	TRBJ2-1	TGTGCCTGGACCCCCGGACTAGCGGGGGGGCAGTTCTTC	CAWTPGLAGGQFF
TRBV15	-	once	TRBJ1-1	TGTGCCACCAGCAGAGATAGGGGCCCATTTCAAAGCATAGCGAACACTGAAGCTTTCTTT	CATSRDRGPFQSIANTEAFF
TRBV7-2	TRBD1	-	TRBJ1-2	TGTGCCAGCAGCTTAGCCGGACAGGGGGGAATTAACTATGGCTACACCTTC	CASSLAGQGGINYGYTF
TRBV4-3	TRBD1	-	TRBJ2-1	TGCGCCAGCAGCCAAGAGACCGGGACAGGGCGTAACAATGAGCAGTTCTTC	CASSQETGTGRNNEQFF
TRBV28	-	once	TRBJ1-3	TGTGCCAGCAGTTTCGCACTTAGCTCTGGAAACACCATATATTTT	CASSFALSSGNTIYF
TRBV10-3	TRBD2	-	TRBJ2-7	TGTGCCATCAGTGAGGCTAGCGGGAGATACGAGCAGTACTTC	CAISEASGRYEQYF
TRBV18	TRBD2	once	TRBJ2-7	TGTGCCAGCTCACCAGTGGCGGGGGGGGACTACGAGCAGTACTTC	CASSPVAGGDYEQYF
TRBV7-6	-	once	TRBJ2-7	TGTGCCAGCAGCTTAGTCCCAGGGGTTCCTTACGAGCAGTACTTC	CASSLVPGVPYEQYF
TRBV28	TRBD1	-	TRBJ1-5	TGTGCCAGCAGTCCTGGGACAGTATCTAATCAGCCCCAGCATTTT	CASSPGTVSNQPQHF
TRBV28	TRBD1	-	TRBJ1-1	TGTGCCAGCATTGGAGTATGGGCAGGGGGCCGACGGGACACTGAAGCTTTCTTT	CASIGVWAGGRRDTEAFF
TRBV9	TRBD2	-	TRBJ2-2	TGTGCCAGCAGCGATAAGTTAACGGGGCTAGCGGGGGGGCGTACCGGGGAGCTGTTTTTT	CASSDKLTGLAGGRTGELFF
TRBV27	TRBD2	-	TRBJ2-1	TGTGCCAGCAGTTTAAAGGGACTAGCGGATTTTTCCTACAATGAGCAGTTCTTC	CASSLKGLADFSYNEQFF
TRBV5-1	TRBD1	-	TRBJ2-1	TGCGCCAGCAGCTTGAGGGACAGCTCCTACAATGAGCAGTTCTTC	CASSLRDSSYNEQFF
TRBV5-1	-	-	TRBJ2-3	TGCGCCAGCAGCCCCGACTCGACAGACAGCACAGATACGCAGTATTTT	CASSPDSTDSTDTQYF
TRBV10-3	TRBD2	-	TRBJ2-2	TGTGCCATTTCCCCTACTAGCGGGAGAGGAACCGGGGAGCTGTTTTTT	CAISPTSGRGTGELFF
TRBV14	-	-	TRBJ2-1	TGTGCCAGCAGCCAAGATCAAAGGGGCAATGAGCAGTTCTTC	CASSQDQRGNEQFF
TRBV19	-	few	TRBJ1-2	TGTGCCAGTAGGCGGACAGTAGATGGCTACACCTTC	CASRRTVDGYTF
TRBV7-2	-	-	TRBJ2-4	TGTGCCAGCAGCCCTACGCTAGCCAAAAACATTCAGTACTTC	CASSPTLAKNIQYF
TRBV27	TRBD2	-	TRBJ2-3	TGTGCCAGCAGTTCCCTGACTAGCGGGGGGCCGGGGGGTAGCACAGATACGCAGTATTTT	CASSSLTSGGPGGSTDTQYF
TRBV4-1	-	-	TRBJ1-5	TGCGCCAGCAGCCAAGATCCGGGGGGTGGCCAGCCCCAGCATTTT	CASSQDPGGGQPQHF
TRBV10-2	TRBD2	-	TRBJ2-7	TGCGCCAGCAGTGATGGAGCCCCCGGGACTAGTTCGCTAGGTGCTCCCTACGAGCAGTACTTC	CASSDGAPGTSSLGAPYEQYF
TRBV5-8	TRBD1	-	TRBJ1-1	TGTGCCAGCAGCTCCCCCGACAGGGTGATTGAAGCTTTCTTT	CASSSPDRVIEAFF
TRBV2	TRBD1	-	TRBJ1-2	TGTGCCAGCAGTGAAACTCCCCGACAGGGGCAGGGCTACTATGGCTACACCTTC	CASSETPRQGQGYYGYTF
TRBV28	TRBD1	few	TRBJ1-3	TGTGCCAGCCAGGACAGGGAAGCTGGAAACACCATATATTTT	CASQDREAGNTIYF
TRBV14	-	-	TRBJ2-3	TGTGCCAGCAGCCAGGAGTCTCTATCCCCAGATACGCAGTATTTT	CASSQESLSPDTQYF
TRBV4-3	-	-	TRBJ2-3	TGCGCCAGCAAGGCTAGCAGAAACACAGATACGCAGTATTTT	CASKASRNTDTQYF
TRBV4-3	-	-	TRBJ2-7	TGCGCCAGCAGCCAACAACAACTAGACGAGCAGTACTTC	CASSQQQLDEQYF
TRBV19	-	once	TRBJ2-1	TGTGCCAGTACCTCACAGGGTAATCTTCGCATGAACAATGAGCAGTTCTTC	CASTSQGNLRMNNEQFF
TRBV7-9	TRBD2	-	TRBJ2-1	TGTGCCAGCAGCTTACGAACGGGACTAGCGGGTCCTAATGAGCAGTTCTTC	CASSLRTGLAGPNEQFF
TRBV5-1	TRBD1	-	TRBJ1-2	TGCGCCAGCAGCTTGGCCATAAATAGACAGGGAGTGTCTAACTATGGCTACACCTTC	CASSLAINRQGVSNYGYTF
TRBV27	-	-	TRBJ2-5	TGTGCCAGCAGTTTATGGGCTGGACACCCAGGCGGGACCCAGTACTTC	CASSLWAGHPGGTQYF
TRBV18	-	few	TRBJ1-2	TGTGCCAGCTCACAGGCAGGGAACTATGGCTACACCTTC	CASSQAGNYGYTF
TRBV28	TRBD1	-	TRBJ1-1	TGTGCCAGCAGTCCGAACCGGGACAGGTACACTGAAGCTTTCTTT	CASSPNRDRYTEAFF
TRBV18	TRBD1	-	TRBJ2-7	TGTGCCAGCTCACGCCAGACAGGGGGCTTGGACGAGCAGTACTTC	CASSRQTGGLDEQYF
TRBV6-6	-	-	TRBJ2-1	TGTGCCAGCATCGGCGGCGATGAGCAGTTCTTC	CASIGGDEQFF
TRBV4-3	-	-	TRBJ2-7	TGCGCCAGCAGCCAAGACCGGGGGACGCCGTACGAGCAGTACTTC	CASSQDRGTPYEQYF
TRBV27	TRBD2	-	TRBJ2-1	TGTGCCAGCAGTTTACAGGCGGACTACCTAGCGGTATACAATGAGCAGTTCTTC	CASSLQADYLAVYNEQFF
TRBV7-9	-	-	TRBJ2-3	TGTGCCAGCAGCTTAAGGGGGAGGGGGTCGACAGATACGCAGTATTTT	CASSLRGRGSTDTQYF
TRBV4-3	-	-	TRBJ1-6	TGCGCCAGCAGCCAATATGGGGGCGTCGGGTCACCCCTCCACTTT	CASSQYGGVGSPLHF
TRBV5-1	-	-	TRBJ2-3	TGCGCCAGCAGCTTGACAGGGTCCTCCACAGATACGCAGTATTTT	CASSLTGSSTDTQYF
TRBV4-1	TRBD2	-	TRBJ2-7	TGCGCCAGCAGCCAACACCTCATAGCGGGTCGACCCTACGAGCAGTACTTC	CASSQHLIAGRPYEQYF
TRBV5-1	-	-	TRBJ2-1	TGCGCCGGGGGGGGCGGGAGAACCCTCTTC	CAGGGGRTLF
TRBV4-1	TRBD2	-	TRBJ2-1	TGCGCCAGCAGCCAAGATCCTTCACTAGCGGGAGGGCCGAGCTCCTACAATGAGCAGTTCTTC	CASSQDPSLAGGPSSYNEQFF